Below, 7 T cell receptor beta chains from the same sample are listed, as sequenced in a study of PD-1 blockade in classical Hodgkin lymphoma. The protocol was immunoSEQ multiplex PCR, while the TCRdb copy is restricted to in-frame clones and leaves out a portion. The data contain about 40,000 clones, approximately 71% of them singletons. Relapses following autologous stem cell transplantation were seen in all patients, with brentuximab vedotin exposure varying. Sequences were derived from peripheral blood mononuclear cells (PBMCs), sampled at baseline. All receptors derive from a human donor with classical Hodgkin lymphoma.

The chain carries TRBV9 and TRBJ1-2, with 7 bases lining up with TRBD1. This CDR3 has 14 residues. The V gene end was trimmed by 4 bases and the J gene end by 13 bases; junction bases not matched to a gene: 16. The germline gives CDR1 SGDLS, CDR2 YYNGEE. CDR3 DNA: TGTGCCAGCAGCCCACCGACAGGGAGACTAAAGTTCACCTTC. As protein: CASSPPTGRLKFTF.

This clone was observed once. The V call is TRBV6-5, the J call TRBJ2-5, with a possible D match to TRBD2 (7 bases). Germline CDR1 reads MNHEY; CDR2 reads SVGAGI. V shed 8 bases and J shed 4 bases, with 14 bases lying between them. The CDR3 covers 13 residues. The CDR3 DNA sequence: TGTGCCAGCGGACGGGGGGCCGGAGAGACCCAGTACTTC. Protein: CASGRGAGETQYF.

Worth noting for this clone: At one end, the junction sequence differs from germline, possibly due to a read error. The rearrangement joins TRBV5-1 to TRBJ1-2; possibly TRBD1 for D (6 bases). The V gene's germline CDR1 is SGHRS and CDR2 YFSETQ. This CDR3 has 15 residues. CDR3: CASSLVGGGNNGYTF. CDR3 nucleotides: TGCGCCAGCAGCTTGGTTGGAGGGGGTAACAATGGCTACACCTTC. Filled out from reference TRBV5-1 and TRBJ1-2, the complete variable domain reads KAGVTQTPRYLIKTRGQQVTLSCSPISGHRSVSWYQQTPGQGLQFLFEYFSETQRNKGNFPGRFSGRQFSNSRSEMNVSTLELGDSALYLCASSLVGGGNNGYTFGSGTRLTVV.

This clone was seen only a few times. This chain connects TRBV30 to TRBJ1-3; unclear D gene. Germline CDR1 is GTSNPN and CDR2 is SVGIG (reference sequence). V was clipped by 0 bases and J by 1 base, with 16 bases between them. The CDR3 runs to 17 residues. Here the CDR3 reads CAWSVGSAPRSGNTIYF. The CDR3 DNA sequence: TGTGCCTGGAGTGTTGGGAGTGCGCCTCGGTCTGGAAACACCATATATTTT. Using reference TRBV30 and TRBJ1-3 for the parts outside the CDR3, the full variable domain is SQTIHQWPATLVQPVGSPLSLECTVEGTSNPNLYWYRQAAGRGLQLLFYSVGIGQISSEVPQNLSASRPQDRQFILSSKKLLLSDSGFYLCAWSVGSAPRSGNTIYFGEGSWLTVV.

The CDR3 nucleotides read TGTGCCAGCAGGGACGGGACGGTTGCCACCTATGGCTACACCTTC. Its translation is CASRDGTVATYGYTF. The chain uses TRBV6-1 and TRBJ1-2, with a tentative D call TRBD1 (5 bases). The CDR3 has 15 residues. CDR1 MNHNS and CDR2 SASEGT come from the germline V gene. Trimming took 6 bases from V and 4 from J, leaving 18 bases between them.

The chain combines TRBV9 with TRBJ2-7, with TRBD1 matching 7 bases. Germline CDR1 is SGDLS and CDR2 is YYNGEE. V trimming: 3 bases; J trimming: 0 bases; junction bases outside the gene matches: 18. CDR3 length equals 19 residues. The CDR3 here is CASSGRAPDRDYSSYEQYF. DNA of the CDR3: TGTGCCAGCAGCGGTAGAGCCCCCGACAGGGATTATAGCTCCTACGAGCAGTACTTC.

V usage is TRBV7-9 and J usage is TRBJ1-5, with D tentatively TRBD1 (6 bases). The CDR3 spans 16 residues. V was pared by 3 bases and J by 3 bases, with 15 bases between. Per the germline V gene, CDR1 is SEHNR and CDR2 is FQNEAQ (reference sequence). CDR3: CASSFGGRGSNQPQHF. The CDR3 nucleotides are TGTGCCAGCAGCTTCGGGGGCCGAGGGTCCAATCAGCCCCAGCATTTT.